The clone carrying this T cell receptor beta chain was seen repeatedly, ten times or more. Its specificity is unknown. It was genomic DNA that served as the template for profiling TCR beta VDJ and CDR3. TCRdb passed the reads through MiXCR, listing each CDR3 protein once. The data contain a few hundred thousand distinct CDR3 sequences, around 72% of them singletons. This entry is derived from a study of CD8+CD57+ T cells in acquired aplastic anemia. Findings of the study overall: Overlapping CD8+ CDR3 repertoires of patients and controls contained approximately 29 shared sequences.

The length of the CDR3 is 14 residues. Germline lookup yields CDR1 SNHLY and CDR2 FYNNEI. The germline V and J ends were trimmed by 7 bases and 7 bases, with 19 bases remaining between them. Source material: sorted CD4+, CD8+, or CD8+CD57+ T cells (not recorded which) from PBMCs. The V call is TRBV2, the J call TRBJ1-2; D unresolved. This TCR came from a human donor in good health, serving as a control. CDR3 amino acids: CASNGLRISGGYTF. The CDR3 region has the DNA TGTGCCAGCAACGGGCTCCGGATTTCGGGTGGCTACACCTTC.